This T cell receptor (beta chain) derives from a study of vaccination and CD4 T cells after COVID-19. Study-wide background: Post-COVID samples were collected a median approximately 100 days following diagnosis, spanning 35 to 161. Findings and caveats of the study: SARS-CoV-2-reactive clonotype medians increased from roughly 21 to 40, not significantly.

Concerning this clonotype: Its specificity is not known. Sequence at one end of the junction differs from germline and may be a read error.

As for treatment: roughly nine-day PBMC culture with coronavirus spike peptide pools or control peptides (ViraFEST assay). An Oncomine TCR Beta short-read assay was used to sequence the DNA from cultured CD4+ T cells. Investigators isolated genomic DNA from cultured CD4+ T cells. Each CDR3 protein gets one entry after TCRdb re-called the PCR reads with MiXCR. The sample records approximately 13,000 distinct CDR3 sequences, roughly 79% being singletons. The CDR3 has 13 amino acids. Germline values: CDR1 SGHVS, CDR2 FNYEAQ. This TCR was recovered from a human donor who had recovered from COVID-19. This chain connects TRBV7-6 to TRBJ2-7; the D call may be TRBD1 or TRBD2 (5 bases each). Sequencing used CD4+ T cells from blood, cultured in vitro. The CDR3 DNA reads TGTGCTAGCAGCCGAACGGGGCAGTACGAGCAGTACTTC. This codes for CASSRTGQYEQYF.